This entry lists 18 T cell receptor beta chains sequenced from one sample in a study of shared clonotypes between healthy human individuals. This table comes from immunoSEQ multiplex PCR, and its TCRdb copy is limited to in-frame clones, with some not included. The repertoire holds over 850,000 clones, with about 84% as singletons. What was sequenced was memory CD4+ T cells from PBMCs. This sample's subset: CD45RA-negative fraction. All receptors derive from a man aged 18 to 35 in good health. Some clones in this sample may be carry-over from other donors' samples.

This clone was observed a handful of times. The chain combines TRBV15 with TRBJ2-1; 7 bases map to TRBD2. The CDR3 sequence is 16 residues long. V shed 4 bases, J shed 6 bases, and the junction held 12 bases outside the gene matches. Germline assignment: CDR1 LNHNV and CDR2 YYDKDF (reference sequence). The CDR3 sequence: CATSMNGRRVLNEQFF. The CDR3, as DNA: TGTGCCACCAGCATGAACGGGAGGCGCGTTCTCAATGAGCAGTTCTTC.

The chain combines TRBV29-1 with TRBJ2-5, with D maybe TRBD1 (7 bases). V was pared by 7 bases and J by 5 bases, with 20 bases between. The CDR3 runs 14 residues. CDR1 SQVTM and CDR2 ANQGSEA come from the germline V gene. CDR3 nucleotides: TGCAGCGCCTTGGACAAACAGGGGAGGGAGACCCAGTACTTC. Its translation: CSALDKQGRETQYF.

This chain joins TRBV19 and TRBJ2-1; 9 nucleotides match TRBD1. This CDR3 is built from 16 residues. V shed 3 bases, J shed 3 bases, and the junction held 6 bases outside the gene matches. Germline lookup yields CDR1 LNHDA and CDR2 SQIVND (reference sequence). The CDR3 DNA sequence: TGTGCCAGTAGTATGGACAGGGGTAGCTACTACAATGAGCAGTTCTTC. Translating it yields CASSMDRGSYYNEQFF.

This CDR3 is CASSHRVPDHYGYTF. CDR3 bases: TGTGCCAGCAGCCATCGGGTCCCGGACCACTATGGCTACACCTTC. The gene calls are TRBV6-6 and TRBJ1-2; unclear D gene. This CDR3 contains 15 residues. CDR1 is MNHNY, CDR2 SVGAGI, per germline (reference sequence). V lost 6 bases and J lost 3, with 17 bases in between.

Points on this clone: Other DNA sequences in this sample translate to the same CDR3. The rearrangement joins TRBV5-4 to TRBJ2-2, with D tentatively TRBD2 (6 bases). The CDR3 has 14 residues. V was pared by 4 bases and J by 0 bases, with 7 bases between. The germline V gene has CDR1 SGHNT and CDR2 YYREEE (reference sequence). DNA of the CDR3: TGTGCCAGCAGCCGGACTACGAACACCGGGGAGCTGTTTTTT. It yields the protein CASSRTTNTGELFF.

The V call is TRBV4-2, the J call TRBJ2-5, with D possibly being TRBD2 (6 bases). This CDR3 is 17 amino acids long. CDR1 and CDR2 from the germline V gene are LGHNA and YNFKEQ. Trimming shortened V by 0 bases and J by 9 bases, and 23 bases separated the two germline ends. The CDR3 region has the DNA TGTGCCAGCAGCCAAGAATCCGGGGGACGGGGGTTTGCGGCCCAGTACTTC. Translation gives CASSQESGGRGFAAQYF.

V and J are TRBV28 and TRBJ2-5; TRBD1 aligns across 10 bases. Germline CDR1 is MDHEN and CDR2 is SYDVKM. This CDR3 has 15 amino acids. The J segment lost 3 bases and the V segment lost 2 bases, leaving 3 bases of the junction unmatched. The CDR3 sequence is CASSLIGTGEETQYF. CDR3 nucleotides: TGTGCCAGCAGTTTAATAGGGACAGGGGAAGAGACCCAGTACTTC.

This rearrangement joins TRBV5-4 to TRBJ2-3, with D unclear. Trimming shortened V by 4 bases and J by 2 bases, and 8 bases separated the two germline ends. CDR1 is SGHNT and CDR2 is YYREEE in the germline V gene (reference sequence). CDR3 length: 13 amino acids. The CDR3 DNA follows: TGTGCCAGCAGCCCCCTGGTCACAGATACGCAGTATTTT. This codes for CASSPLVTDTQYF.

The CDR3 DNA reads TGTGCCAGCAGCTTAACGGGGACTAGCGGGAGCGGGCAAGAGACCCAGTACTTC. It yields the protein CASSLTGTSGSGQETQYF. V and J are TRBV7-3 and TRBJ2-5; 14 nucleotides align to TRBD2. This CDR3 is built from 18 residues. The J segment lost 2 bases and the V segment lost 0 bases, leaving 5 bases of the junction unmatched. In germline, CDR1 is SGHTA, CDR2 FQGTGA.

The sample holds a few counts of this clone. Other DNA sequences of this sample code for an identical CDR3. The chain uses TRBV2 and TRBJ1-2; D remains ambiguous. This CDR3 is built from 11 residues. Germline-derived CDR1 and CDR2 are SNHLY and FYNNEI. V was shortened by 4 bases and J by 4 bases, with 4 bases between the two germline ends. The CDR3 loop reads CASSVLYGYTF. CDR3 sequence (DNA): TGTGCCAGCAGTGTCCTCTATGGCTACACCTTC.

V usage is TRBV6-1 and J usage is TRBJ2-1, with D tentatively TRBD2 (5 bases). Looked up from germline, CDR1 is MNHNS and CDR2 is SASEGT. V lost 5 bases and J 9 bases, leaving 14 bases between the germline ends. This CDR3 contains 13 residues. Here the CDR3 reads CASSRDYLTEQFF. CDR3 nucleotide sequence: TGTGCCAGCAGTAGAGACTATTTGACTGAGCAGTTCTTC.

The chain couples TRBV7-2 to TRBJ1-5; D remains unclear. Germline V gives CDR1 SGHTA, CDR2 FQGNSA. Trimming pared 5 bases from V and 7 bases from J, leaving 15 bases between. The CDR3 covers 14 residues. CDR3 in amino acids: CASSPTNARQPQHF. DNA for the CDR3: TGTGCCAGCAGCCCAACGAACGCCAGACAGCCCCAGCATTTT.

CDR3 protein: CASSPLYTNTGELFF. The CDR3 nucleotides read TGCGCCAGCAGCCCCCTATATACGAACACCGGGGAGCTGTTTTTT. The genes are TRBV4-3 and TRBJ2-2; D gene ambiguous. Germline CDR1 LGHNA, CDR2 YSLEER. The length of the CDR3 is 15 residues. V lost 4 bases and J lost 0, with 9 bases in between.

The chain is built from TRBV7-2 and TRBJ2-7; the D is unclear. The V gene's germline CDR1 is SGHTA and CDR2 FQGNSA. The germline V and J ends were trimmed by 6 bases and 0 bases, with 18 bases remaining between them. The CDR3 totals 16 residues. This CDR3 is CASSHTLGPASYEQYF. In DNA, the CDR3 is TGTGCCAGCAGTCACACCTTAGGTCCAGCCTCCTACGAGCAGTACTTC. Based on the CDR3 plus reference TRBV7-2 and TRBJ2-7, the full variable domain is GAGVSQSPSNKVTEKGKDVELRCDPISGHTALYWYRQSLGQGLEFLIYFQGNSAPDKSGLPSDRFSAERTGGSVSTLTIQRTQQEDSAVYLCASSHTLGPASYEQYFGPGTRLTVT.

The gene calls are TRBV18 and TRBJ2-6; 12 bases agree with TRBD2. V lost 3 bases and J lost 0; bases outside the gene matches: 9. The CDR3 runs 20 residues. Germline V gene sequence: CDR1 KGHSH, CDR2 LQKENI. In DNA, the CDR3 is TGTGCCAGCTCACCTCTCCTAGCGGGAGGGACCAGCTCTGGGGCCAACGTCCTGACTTTC. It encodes CASSPLLAGGTSSGANVLTF.

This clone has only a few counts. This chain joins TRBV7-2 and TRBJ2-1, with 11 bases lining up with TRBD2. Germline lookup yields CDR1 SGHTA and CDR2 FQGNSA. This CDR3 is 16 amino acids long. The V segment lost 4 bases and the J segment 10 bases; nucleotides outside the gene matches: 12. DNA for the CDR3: TGTGCCAGCAGCTCGGCGGGACTAGCGGTCCCGCGGGAGCAGTTCTTC. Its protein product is CASSSAGLAVPREQFF. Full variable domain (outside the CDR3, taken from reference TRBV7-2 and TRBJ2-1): GAGVSQSPSNKVTEKGKDVELRCDPISGHTALYWYRQSLGQGLEFLIYFQGNSAPDKSGLPSDRFSAERTGGSVSTLTIQRTQQEDSAVYLCASSSAGLAVPREQFFGPGTRLTVL.

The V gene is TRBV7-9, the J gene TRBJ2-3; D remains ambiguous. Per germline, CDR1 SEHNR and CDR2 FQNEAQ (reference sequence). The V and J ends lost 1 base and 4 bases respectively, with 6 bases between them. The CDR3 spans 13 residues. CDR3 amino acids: CASSLDGADTQYF. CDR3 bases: TGTGCCAGCAGCTTAGACGGAGCAGATACGCAGTATTTT.

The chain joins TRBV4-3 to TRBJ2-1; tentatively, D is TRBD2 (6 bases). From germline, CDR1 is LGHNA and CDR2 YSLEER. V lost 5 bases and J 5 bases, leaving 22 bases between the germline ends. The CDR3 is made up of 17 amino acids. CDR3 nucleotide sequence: TGCGCCAGCAGCTTTTTACTTCGGGCGGGAATCGACAATGAGCAGTTCTTC. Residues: CASSFLLRAGIDNEQFF.